The TCR beta chain under discussion was sequenced for a study of blood T cell repertoires in COVID-19. Self-reported history from a screening survey and questionnaire set each donor's cohort. The CDR3 sequence is 15 residues long. V gave up 0 bases and J gave up 1 base, with 10 bases separating them. Germline V gene lookup returns CDR1 MNHNS and CDR2 SASEGT. The table came from immunoSEQ multiplex PCR; TCRdb's copy has only in-frame clones and leaves some out. The sample contains roughly 250,000 clones, approximately 90% of which appear only once. Sequenced material: PBMCs or T cells enriched from blood (not recorded which). The receptor comes from a woman aged 40 to 49 with acute COVID-19. This sequence joins TRBV6-1 and TRBJ2-7, with D maybe TRBD1 (5 bases). This chain's CDR3 is CASSEAPDSSYEQYF. The CDR3 DNA reads TGTGCCAGCAGTGAAGCGCCAGACAGTTCCTACGAGCAGTACTTC.